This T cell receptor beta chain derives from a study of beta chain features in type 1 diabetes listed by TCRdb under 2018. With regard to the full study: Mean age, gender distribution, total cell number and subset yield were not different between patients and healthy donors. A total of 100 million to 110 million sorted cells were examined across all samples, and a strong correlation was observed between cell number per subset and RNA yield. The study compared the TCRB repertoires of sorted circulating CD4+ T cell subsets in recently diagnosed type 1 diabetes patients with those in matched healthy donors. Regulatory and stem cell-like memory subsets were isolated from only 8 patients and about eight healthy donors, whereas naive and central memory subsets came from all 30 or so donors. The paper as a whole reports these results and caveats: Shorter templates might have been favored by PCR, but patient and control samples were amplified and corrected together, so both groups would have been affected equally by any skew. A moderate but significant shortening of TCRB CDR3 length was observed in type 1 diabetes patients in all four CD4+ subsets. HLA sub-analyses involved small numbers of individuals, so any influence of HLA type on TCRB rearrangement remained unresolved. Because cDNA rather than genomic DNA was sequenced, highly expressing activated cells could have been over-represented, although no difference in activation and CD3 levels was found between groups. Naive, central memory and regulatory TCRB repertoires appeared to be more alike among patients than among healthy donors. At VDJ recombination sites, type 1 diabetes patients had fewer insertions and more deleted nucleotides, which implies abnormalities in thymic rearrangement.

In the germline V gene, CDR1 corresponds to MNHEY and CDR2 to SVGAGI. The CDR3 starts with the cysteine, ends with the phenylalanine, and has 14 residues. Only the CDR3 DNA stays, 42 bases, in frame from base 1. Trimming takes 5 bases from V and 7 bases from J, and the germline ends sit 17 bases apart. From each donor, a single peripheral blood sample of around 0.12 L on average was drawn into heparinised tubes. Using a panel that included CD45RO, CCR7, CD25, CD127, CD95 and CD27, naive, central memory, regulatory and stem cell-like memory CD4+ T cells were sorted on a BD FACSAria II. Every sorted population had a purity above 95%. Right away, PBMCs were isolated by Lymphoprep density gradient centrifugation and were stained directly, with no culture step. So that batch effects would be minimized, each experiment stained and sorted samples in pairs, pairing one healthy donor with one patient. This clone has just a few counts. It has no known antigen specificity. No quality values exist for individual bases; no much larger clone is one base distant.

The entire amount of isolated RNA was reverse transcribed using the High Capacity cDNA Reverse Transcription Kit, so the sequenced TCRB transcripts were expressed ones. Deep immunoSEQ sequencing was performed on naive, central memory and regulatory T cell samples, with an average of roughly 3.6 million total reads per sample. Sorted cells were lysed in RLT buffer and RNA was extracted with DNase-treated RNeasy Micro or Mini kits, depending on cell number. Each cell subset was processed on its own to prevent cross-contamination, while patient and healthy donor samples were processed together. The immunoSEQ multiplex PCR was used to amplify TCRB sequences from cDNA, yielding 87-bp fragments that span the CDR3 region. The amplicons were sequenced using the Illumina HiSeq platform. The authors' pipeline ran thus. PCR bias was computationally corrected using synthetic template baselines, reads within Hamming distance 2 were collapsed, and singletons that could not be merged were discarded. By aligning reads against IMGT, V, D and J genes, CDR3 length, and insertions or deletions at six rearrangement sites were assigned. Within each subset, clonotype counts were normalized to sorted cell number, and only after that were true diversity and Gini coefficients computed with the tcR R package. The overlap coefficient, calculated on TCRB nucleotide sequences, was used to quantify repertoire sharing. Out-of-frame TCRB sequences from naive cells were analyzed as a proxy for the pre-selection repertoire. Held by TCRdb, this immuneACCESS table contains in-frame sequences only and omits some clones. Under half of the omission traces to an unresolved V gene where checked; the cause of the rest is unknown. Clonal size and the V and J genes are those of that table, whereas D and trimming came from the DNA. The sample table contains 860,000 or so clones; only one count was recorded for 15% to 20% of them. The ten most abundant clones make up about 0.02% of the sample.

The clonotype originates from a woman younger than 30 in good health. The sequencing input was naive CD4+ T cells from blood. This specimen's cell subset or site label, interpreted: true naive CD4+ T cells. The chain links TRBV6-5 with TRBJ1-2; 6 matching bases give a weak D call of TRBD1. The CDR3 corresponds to CASSKTGGAGGYTF. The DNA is TGTGCCAGCAGTAAGACTGGGGGCGCAGGTGGCTACACCTTC.